The 2 T cell receptor beta chains in this list originate from one sample, sequenced in a study of blood T cell repertoires in COVID-19. The assay was immunoSEQ multiplex PCR, and TCRdb's table has in-frame clones only and misses some. The data show around 240,000 clones, 70% to 90% seen once. The specimen sequenced was peripheral blood. The source is a man between 35 and 55 years old with acute or convalescent COVID-19.

V gene TRBV13 combines with J gene TRBJ2-7, with 9 bases lining up with TRBD2. The V gene end was trimmed by 5 bases and the J gene end by 0 bases; junction bases not matched to a gene: 5. The CDR3 covers 15 residues. The V gene's germline CDR1 is PRHDT and CDR2 FYEKMQ (reference sequence). This CDR3 is CASSPSGGPSYEQYF. The CDR3 DNA is TGTGCCAGCAGCCCGAGCGGGGGGCCCTCCTACGAGCAGTACTTC.

The chain recombines TRBV7-3 with TRBJ1-1; D is perhaps TRBD1 (5 bases). Germline CDR1 and CDR2: SGHTA and FQGTGA. The CDR3 extends over 14 amino acids. Trimming took off 2 bases at V and 6 bases at J, with 13 bases between the two ends. CDR3 DNA sequence: TGTGCCAGCAGCTTAGGGGGGGTTGCGGCTGAAGCTTTCTTT. Residues: CASSLGGVAAEAFF.